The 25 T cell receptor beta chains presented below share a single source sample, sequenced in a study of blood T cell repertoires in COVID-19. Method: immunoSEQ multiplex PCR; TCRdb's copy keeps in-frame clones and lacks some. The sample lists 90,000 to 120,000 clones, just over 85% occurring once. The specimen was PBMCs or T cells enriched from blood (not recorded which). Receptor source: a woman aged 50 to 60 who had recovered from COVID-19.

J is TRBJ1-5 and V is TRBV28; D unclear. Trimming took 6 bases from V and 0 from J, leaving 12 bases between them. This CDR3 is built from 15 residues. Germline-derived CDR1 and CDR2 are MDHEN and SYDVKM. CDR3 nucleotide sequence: TGTGCCAGCAGCTTCAGAGGGAATAGCAATCAGCCCCAGCATTTT. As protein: CASSFRGNSNQPQHF.

This chain's CDR3 is CATSRESLQGTSTNEKLFF. The DNA of the CDR3 is TGTGCCACCAGCAGAGAGAGCCTACAGGGAACCTCAACTAATGAAAAACTGTTTTTT. V and J are TRBV15 and TRBJ1-4; weak D call: TRBD1 (6 bases). The V gene lost 0 bases and the J gene lost 0 bases, with 17 bases spanning the gap. This CDR3 has 19 residues. Germline CDR1 and CDR2: LNHNV and YYDKDF (reference sequence).

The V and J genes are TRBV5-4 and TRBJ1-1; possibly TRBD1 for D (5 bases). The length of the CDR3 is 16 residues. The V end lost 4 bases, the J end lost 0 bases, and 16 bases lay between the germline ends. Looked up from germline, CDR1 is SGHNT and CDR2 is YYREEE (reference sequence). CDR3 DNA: TGTGCCAGCAGCCCGCGGGGCCGGCAAATGAACACTGAAGCTTTCTTT. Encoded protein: CASSPRGRQMNTEAFF.

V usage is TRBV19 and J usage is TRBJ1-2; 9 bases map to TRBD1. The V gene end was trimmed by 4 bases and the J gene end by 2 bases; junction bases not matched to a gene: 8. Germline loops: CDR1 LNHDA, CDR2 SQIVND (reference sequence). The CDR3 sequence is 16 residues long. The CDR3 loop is CASSTLFGTGNYGYTF. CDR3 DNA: TGTGCCAGTAGTACGTTATTTGGGACAGGGAACTATGGCTACACCTTC.

Here the CDR3 reads CASSPESSYEQYF. CDR3 DNA sequence: TGTGCCAGCAGCCCTGAGAGCTCCTACGAGCAGTACTTC. V usage is TRBV3-1 (or the pseudogene TRBV3-2) and J usage is TRBJ2-7; D remains unclear. The V end was cut by 4 bases, the J end by 0 bases, with 7 bases between. Germline CDR1 reads LGHDT; CDR2 reads YNNKEL (reference sequence). The CDR3 has 13 residues.

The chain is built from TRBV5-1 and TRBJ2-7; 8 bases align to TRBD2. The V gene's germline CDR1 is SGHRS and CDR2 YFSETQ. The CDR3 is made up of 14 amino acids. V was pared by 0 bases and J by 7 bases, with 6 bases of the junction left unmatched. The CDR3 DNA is TGCGCCAGCAGCTTGGCTAGCGGGTTGGGGGAGCAGTACTTC. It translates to CASSLASGLGEQYF.

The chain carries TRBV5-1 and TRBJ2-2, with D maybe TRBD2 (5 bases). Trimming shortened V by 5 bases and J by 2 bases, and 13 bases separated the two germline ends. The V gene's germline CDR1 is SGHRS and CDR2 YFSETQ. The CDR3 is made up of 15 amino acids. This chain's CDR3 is CASRSEGTNTGELFF. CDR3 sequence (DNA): TGCGCCAGCAGGTCTGAGGGTACTAACACCGGGGAGCTGTTTTTT. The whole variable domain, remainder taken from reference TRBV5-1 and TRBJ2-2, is KAGVTQTPRYLIKTRGQQVTLSCSPISGHRSVSWYQQTPGQGLQFLFEYFSETQRNKGNFPGRFSGRQFSNSRSEMNVSTLELGDSALYLCASRSEGTNTGELFFGEGSRLTVL.

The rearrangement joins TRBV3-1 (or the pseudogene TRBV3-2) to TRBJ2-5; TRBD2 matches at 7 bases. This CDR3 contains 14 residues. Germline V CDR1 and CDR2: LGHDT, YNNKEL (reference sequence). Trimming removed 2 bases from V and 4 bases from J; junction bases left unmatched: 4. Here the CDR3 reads CASSQSGATETQYF. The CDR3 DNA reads TGTGCCAGCAGCCAAAGCGGGGCGACAGAGACCCAGTACTTC.

This chain's CDR3 is CASSLLGAVDSPLHF. As DNA, the CDR3 is TGTGCCAGCAGCTTGCTTGGGGCCGTGGATTCACCCCTCCACTTT. The chain recombines TRBV5-5 with TRBJ1-6, with D perhaps matching TRBD1 (5 bases). Trimming removed 1 base at V and 8 bases at J, with 13 bases between. The CDR3 has 15 residues. Germline CDR1 is SGHKS and CDR2 is YYEKEE (reference sequence).

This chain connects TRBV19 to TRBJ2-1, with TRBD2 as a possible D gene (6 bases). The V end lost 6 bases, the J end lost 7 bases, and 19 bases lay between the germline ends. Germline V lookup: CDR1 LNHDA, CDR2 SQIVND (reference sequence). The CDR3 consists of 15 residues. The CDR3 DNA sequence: TGTGCCAGTAGGGTGGTAGGCGGGATGAGGAATGAGCAGTTCTTC. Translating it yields CASRVVGGMRNEQFF.

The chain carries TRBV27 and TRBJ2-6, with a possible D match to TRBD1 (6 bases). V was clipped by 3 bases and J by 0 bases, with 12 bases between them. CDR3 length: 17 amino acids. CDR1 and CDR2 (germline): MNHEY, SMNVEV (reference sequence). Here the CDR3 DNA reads TGTGCCAGCAGTTTCAACAGGGCAAGCTCTGGGGCCAACGTCCTGACTTTC. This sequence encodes CASSFNRASSGANVLTF. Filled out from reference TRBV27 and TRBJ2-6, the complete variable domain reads EAQVTQNPRYLITVTGKKLTVTCSQNMNHEYMSWYRQDPGLGLRQIYYSMNVEVTDKGDVPEGYKVSRKEKRNFPLILESPSPNQTSLYFCASSFNRASSGANVLTFGAGSRLTVL.

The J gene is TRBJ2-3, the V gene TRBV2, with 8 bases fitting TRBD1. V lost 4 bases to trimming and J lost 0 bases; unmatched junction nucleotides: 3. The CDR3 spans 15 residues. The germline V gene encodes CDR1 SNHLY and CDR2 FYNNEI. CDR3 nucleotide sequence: TGTGCCAGCAGTGTCCCAGGGGGCAGCACAGATACGCAGTATTTT. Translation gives CASSVPGGSTDTQYF.

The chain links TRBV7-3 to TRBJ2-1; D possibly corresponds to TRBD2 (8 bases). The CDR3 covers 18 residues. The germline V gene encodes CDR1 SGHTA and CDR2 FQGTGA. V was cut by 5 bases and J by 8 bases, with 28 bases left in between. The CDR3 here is CASSRQGHSGTGQDEQFF. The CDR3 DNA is TGTGCCAGCAGCCGACAGGGACATAGCGGGACCGGTCAGGATGAGCAGTTCTTC.

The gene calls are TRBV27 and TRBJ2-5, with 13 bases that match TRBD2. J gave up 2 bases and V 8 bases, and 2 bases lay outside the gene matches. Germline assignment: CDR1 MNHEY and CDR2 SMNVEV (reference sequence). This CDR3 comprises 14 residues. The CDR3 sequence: CASRTSGGQETQYF. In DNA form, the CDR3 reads TGTGCCAGCCGGACTAGCGGGGGACAAGAGACCCAGTACTTC.

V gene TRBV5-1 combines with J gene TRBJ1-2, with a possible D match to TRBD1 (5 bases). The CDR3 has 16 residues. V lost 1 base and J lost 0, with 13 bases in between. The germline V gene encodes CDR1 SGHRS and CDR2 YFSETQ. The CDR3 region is CASSLTWDSANYGYTF. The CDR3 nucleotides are TGCGCCAGCAGCTTGACCTGGGACTCTGCTAACTATGGCTACACCTTC.

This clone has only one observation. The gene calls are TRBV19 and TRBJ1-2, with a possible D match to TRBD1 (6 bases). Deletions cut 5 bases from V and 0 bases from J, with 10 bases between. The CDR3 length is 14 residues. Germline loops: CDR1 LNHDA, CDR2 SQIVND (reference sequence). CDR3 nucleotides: TGTGCCAGTAGTGCGACAGGTACTAACTATGGCTACACCTTC. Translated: CASSATGTNYGYTF.

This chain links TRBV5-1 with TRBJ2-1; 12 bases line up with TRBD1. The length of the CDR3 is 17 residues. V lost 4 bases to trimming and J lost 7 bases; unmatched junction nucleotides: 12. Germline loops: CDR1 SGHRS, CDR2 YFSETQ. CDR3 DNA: TGCGCCAGCAGCGCCTCCGGGACAGGGGGCTCTGGGAATGAGCAGTTCTTC. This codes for CASSASGTGGSGNEQFF.

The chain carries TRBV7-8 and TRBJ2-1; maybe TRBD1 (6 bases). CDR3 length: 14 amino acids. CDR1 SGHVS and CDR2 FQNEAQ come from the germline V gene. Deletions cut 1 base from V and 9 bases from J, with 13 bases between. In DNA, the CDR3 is TGTGCCAGCAGCTTAGGTACAGGGACGGGTGAGCAGTTCTTC. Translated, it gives CASSLGTGTGEQFF.

The CDR3 spells CASSQEGQVPYEQYF. The CDR3 bases are TGCGCCAGCAGCCAAGAGGGGCAGGTTCCCTACGAGCAGTACTTC. The chain uses TRBV4-1 and TRBJ2-7, with a weak D call TRBD1 (5 bases). Germline values: CDR1 MGHRA, CDR2 YSYEKL. The CDR3 runs 15 residues. Trimming left V 0 bases short and J 2 bases short, with 11 bases between.

Written as DNA, the CDR3 is TGTGCCAGCAGTGCGGACAGGCCTGATAATTCACCCCTCCACTTT. It is translated as CASSADRPDNSPLHF. The chain couples TRBV9 to TRBJ1-6; the match to TRBD1 covers 7 bases. Germline V gives CDR1 SGDLS, CDR2 YYNGEE. CDR3 length: 15 amino acids. Trimming at V came to 5 bases and at J to 5 bases, leaving 7 bases not matched to a gene.

The chain's CDR3 is CASSLEPGNIQYF. As DNA, the CDR3 is TGCGCCAGCAGCTTGGAACCGGGGAACATTCAGTACTTC. The chain uses TRBV5-1 and TRBJ2-4, with a tentative D call TRBD2 (5 bases). The CDR3 runs to 13 residues. With 0 bases removed from V and 7 bases from J, the gap between germline ends came to 8 bases. Germline values: CDR1 SGHRS, CDR2 YFSETQ.

The CDR3 DNA is TGTGCCACCAGAGCGACCAGGGGGCCCTCGGATGAGCAGTTCTTC. It codes for CATRATRGPSDEQFF. This chain links TRBV24-1 with TRBJ2-1, with 8 positions matching TRBD1. Germline loops: CDR1 KGHDR, CDR2 SFDVKD. The CDR3 runs to 15 residues. Losses at the gene ends were 7 bases for V and 8 bases for J; bases not matched to a gene: 12.

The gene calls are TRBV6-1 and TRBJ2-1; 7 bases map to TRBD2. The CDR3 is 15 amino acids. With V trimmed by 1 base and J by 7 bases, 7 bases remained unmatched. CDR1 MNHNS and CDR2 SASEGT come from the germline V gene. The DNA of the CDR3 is TGTGCCAGCAGTGAAGGCGGGAGCGCCGGGAATGAGCAGTTCTTC. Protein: CASSEGGSAGNEQFF.

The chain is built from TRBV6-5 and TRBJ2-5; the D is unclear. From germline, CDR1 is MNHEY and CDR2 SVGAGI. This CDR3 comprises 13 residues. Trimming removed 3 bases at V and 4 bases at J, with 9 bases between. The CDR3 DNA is TGTGCCAGCAGTTATGGCTTCACAGAGACCCAGTACTTC. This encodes CASSYGFTETQYF.

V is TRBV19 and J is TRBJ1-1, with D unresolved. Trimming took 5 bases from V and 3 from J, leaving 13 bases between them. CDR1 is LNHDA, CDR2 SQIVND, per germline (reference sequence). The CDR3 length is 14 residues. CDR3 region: CASSFPGEYTEAFF. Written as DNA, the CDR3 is TGTGCCAGTAGTTTCCCCGGGGAATACACTGAAGCTTTCTTT.